Described below is a single TCR beta chain sequence and its context. Its antigen is currently unknown. Per the germline V gene, CDR1 is MGHRA and CDR2 is YSYEKL. CDR3 length: 16 residues. V was clipped by 4 bases and J by 3 bases, with 16 bases between them. Clones were read by immunoSEQ multiplex PCR, and TCRdb kept only the in-frame ones, dropping some. The profile covers 250,000 to 350,000 clones, with roughly 90% appearing a single time and approximately 1.1% taken by the ten largest. The source of the sample is a study of cytomegalovirus exposure and HLA in healthy donors. Study-wide findings and caveats: Rarity marked most TCR sequences, yet some public TCRs occurred in many donors. One later analysis, an examination of the 100 to 150 validation repertoires, found that first-cohort TCR clusters tended to co-occur in them.

This TCR was sampled from a woman in her thirties in good health and CMV-seropositive. V and J are TRBV4-1 and TRBJ1-5; tentative D call: TRBD1 (6 bases). Sequenced: PBMCs. The CDR3 loop reads CASSPIPKGDNQPQHF. The CDR3 DNA reads TGCGCCAGCAGCCCAATCCCCAAGGGGGACAATCAGCCCCAGCATTTT.